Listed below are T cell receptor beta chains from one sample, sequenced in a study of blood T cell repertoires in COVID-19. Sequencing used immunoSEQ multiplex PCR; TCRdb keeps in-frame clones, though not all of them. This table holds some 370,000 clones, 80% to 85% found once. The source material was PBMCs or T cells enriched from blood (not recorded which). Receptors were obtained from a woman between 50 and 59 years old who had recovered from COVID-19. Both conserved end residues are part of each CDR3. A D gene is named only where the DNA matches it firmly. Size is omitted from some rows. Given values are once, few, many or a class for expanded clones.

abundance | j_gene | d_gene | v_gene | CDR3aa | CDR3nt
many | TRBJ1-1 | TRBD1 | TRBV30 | CAWRQGAGEAFF | TGTGCCTGGAGACAGGGGGCTGGTGAAGCTTTCTTT
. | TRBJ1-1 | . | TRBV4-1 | CASSQEYSLNTEAFF | TGCGCCAGCAGCCAAGAGTACAGCCTGAACACTGAAGCTTTCTTT
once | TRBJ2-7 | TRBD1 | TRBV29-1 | CSGQGGHEQYF | TGCAGCGGACAGGGTGGTCACGAGCAGTACTTC
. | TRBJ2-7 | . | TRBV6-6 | CASTTSIHYEQYF | TGTGCCAGCACGACAAGCATACACTACGAGCAGTACTTC
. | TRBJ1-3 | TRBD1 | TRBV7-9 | CASSSSGQGADTIYF | TGTGCCAGCAGCTCCTCTGGACAGGGGGCGGACACCATATATTTT
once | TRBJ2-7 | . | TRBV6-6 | CASSYSTAYEQYF | TGTGCCAGCAGTTACTCGACAGCCTACGAGCAGTACTTC
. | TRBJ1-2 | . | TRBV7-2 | CALERGYGYTF | TGTGCTCTCGAGAGAGGGTATGGCTACACCTTC
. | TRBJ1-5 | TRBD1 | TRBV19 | CASSIYRGVGQPQHF | TGTGCCAGTAGTATTTACAGGGGGGTCGGTCAGCCCCAGCATTTT
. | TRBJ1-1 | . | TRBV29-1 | CSFGGGVNTEAFF | TGCAGCTTCGGGGGGGGCGTGAACACTGAAGCTTTCTTT
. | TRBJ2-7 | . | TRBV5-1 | CASSPPVSYEQYF | TGCGCCAGCAGCCCCCCCGTATCCTACGAGCAGTACTTC
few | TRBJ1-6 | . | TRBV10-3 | CATTGGNSPLHF | TGTGCCACAACGGGGGGAAATTCACCCCTCCACTTT
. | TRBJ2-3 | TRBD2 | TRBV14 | CASSQRFSSGGLSTDTQYF | TGTGCCAGCAGCCAACGGTTTTCTAGCGGGGGGCTCAGCACAGATACGCAGTATTTT
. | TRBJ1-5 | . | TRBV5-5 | CASSFDRGNQPQHF | TGTGCCAGCAGCTTCGACAGAGGCAATCAGCCCCAGCATTTT
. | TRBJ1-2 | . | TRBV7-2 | CASSLTGPGPANYGYTF | TGTGCCAGCAGCTTAACAGGGCCGGGTCCGGCTAACTATGGCTACACCTTC
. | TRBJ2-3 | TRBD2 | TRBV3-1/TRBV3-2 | CASSPSWTSGGRNTQYF | TGTGCCAGCAGCCCCTCCTGGACTAGCGGGGGGCGAAATACGCAGTATTTT
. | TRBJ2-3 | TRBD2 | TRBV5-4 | CASSLGGGRAADTQYF | TGTGCCAGCAGCTTGGGGGGCGGGAGGGCTGCCGATACGCAGTATTTT
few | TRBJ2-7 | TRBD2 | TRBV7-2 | CASSLVPSGGSYEQYF | TGTGCCAGCAGCTTAGTACCTAGCGGGGGGTCCTACGAGCAGTACTTC
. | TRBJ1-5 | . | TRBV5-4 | CASSLGGGNQPQHF | TGTGCCAGCAGCTTAGGGGGGGGCAATCAGCCCCAGCATTTT
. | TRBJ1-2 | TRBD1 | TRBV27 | CASSSHLKLTGKNYGYTF | TGTGCCAGCAGCTCTCACCTAAAACTGACAGGGAAAAACTATGGCTACACCTTC
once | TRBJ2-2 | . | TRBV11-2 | CASSPTHTRQVTNTGELFF | TGTGCCAGCAGCCCCACTCATACCCGACAGGTTACGAACACCGGGGAGCTGTTTTTT
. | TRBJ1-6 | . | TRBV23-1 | CASSQSVSSYNSPLHF | TGCGCCAGCAGTCAATCAGTCAGCTCCTATAATTCACCCCTCCACTTT
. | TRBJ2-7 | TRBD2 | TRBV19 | CASSMRESPAGGPYEQYF | TGTGCCAGTAGTATGCGAGAGAGCCCGGCGGGAGGACCCTACGAGCAGTACTTC
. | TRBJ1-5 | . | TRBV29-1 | CSVGGQGNQPQHF | TGCAGCGTTGGAGGGCAGGGCAATCAGCCCCAGCATTTT
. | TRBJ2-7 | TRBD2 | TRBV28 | CASSDPGGRAGAYEQYF | TGTGCCAGCAGTGACCCAGGAGGCAGGGCGGGGGCCTACGAGCAGTACTTC
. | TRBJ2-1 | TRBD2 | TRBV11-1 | CASRGGLAGVANEQFF | TGTGCCAGTCGGGGGGGACTAGCGGGAGTGGCAAATGAGCAGTTCTTC
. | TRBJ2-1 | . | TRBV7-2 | CASSLRSGEYNEQFF | TGTGCCAGCAGCTTAAGATCCGGGGAGTACAATGAGCAGTTCTTC
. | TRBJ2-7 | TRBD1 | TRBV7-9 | CASSFRDRGRGEQYF | TGTGCCAGCAGCTTCCGGGACAGGGGGAGAGGGGAGCAGTACTTC
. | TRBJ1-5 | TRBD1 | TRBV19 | CASSRGTGKSNQPQHF | TGTGCCAGTAGCCGGGGGACAGGGAAAAGCAATCAGCCCCAGCATTTT
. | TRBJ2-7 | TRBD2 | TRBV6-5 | CASSNAGTSDEQYF | TGTGCCAGCAGTAACGCCGGGACTAGTGACGAGCAGTACTTC
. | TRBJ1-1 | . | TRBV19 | CASSNPRGGGTEAFF | TGTGCCAGTAGTAACCCCCGGGGGGGAGGGACTGAAGCTTTCTTT
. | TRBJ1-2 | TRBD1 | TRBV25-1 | CASSESGSGTGKNYGYTF | TGTGCCAGCAGTGAATCGGGCTCGGGGACAGGGAAAAACTATGGCTACACCTTC
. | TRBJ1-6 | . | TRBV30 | CAWKDSDSPLHF | TGTGCCTGGAAAGACAGCGACTCACCCCTCCACTTT
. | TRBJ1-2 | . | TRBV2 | CASEGGDRYTF | TGTGCCAGCGAGGGGGGGGACCGCTACACCTTC
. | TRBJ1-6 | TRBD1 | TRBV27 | CASSGQGPGNSPLHF | TGTGCCAGCAGTGGACAGGGCCCTGGAAATTCACCCCTCCACTTT
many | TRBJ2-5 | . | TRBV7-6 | CASSLDRETQYF | TGTGCCAGCAGCTTAGATCGGGAGACCCAGTACTTC
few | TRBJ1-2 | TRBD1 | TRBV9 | CASSSHRGDYGYTF | TGTGCCAGCAGCTCCCACAGGGGCGACTATGGCTACACCTTC
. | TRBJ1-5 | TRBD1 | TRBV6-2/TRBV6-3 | CASSYGRDRVNQPQHF | TGTGCCAGCAGTTACGGTCGGGACAGGGTCAATCAGCCCCAGCATTTT
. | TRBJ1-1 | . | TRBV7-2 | CASSLGRGSTEAFF | TGTGCCAGCAGCTTAGGAAGGGGGAGCACTGAAGCTTTCTTT
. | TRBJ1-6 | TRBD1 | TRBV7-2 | CASRFTGGSSPLHF | TGTGCCAGCAGGTTTACAGGGGGCAGTTCACCCCTCCACTTT
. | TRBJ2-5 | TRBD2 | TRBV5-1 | CASSPAPRAGVGETQYF | TGCGCCAGCAGCCCAGCCCCCCGAGCGGGAGTCGGGGAGACCCAGTACTTC
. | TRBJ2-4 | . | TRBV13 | CASSLGGIGGAKNIQYF | TGTGCCAGCAGCTTAGGGGGGATCGGGGGAGCCAAAAACATTCAGTACTTC